This TCR beta chain was sequenced in a study of T cells expressing NK-cell markers. Germline assignment: CDR1 SGHRS and CDR2 YFSETQ. This CDR3 region has 16 residues. From its re-call of the 5' RACE reads, TCRdb lists each CDR3 protein once, without DNA. This specimen shows 200,000 to 300,000 distinct CDR3 sequences; the ten leading clones hold about 4%. The sequenced sample consisted of blood T cells: a sorted CD56 or NKG2C T cell subset, CD4+ or CD8+ T cells, or bulk PBMC T cells (not recorded which). This rearrangement joins TRBV5-1 to TRBJ2-6; the TCRdb D gene call, TRBD2, has no DNA to confirm it. The TCR originated in a woman between 18 and 75 years old in good health. CDR3 region: CASSGSPGSGANVLTF.